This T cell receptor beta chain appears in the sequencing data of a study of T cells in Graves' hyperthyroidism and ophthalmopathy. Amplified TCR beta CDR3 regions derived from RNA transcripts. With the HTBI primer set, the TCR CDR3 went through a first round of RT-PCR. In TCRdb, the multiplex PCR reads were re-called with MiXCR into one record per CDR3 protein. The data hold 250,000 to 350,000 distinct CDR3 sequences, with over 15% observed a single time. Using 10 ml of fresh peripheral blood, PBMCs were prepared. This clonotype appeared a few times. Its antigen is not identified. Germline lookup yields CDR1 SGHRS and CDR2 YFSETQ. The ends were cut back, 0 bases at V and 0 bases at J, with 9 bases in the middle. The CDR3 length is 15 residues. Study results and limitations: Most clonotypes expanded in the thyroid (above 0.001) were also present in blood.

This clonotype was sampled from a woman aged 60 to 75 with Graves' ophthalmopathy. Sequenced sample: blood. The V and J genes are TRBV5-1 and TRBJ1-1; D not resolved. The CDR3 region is CASSLGAVLNTEAFF. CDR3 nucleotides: TGCGCCAGCAGCTTGGGGGCAGTTTTGAACACTGAAGCTTTCTTT.